The T cell receptor (beta chain) under discussion was sequenced for a study of blood T cell repertoires in COVID-19. Study-level information: COVID-19 samples collected from the United States, Italy and Spain covered acute and convalescent phases. PBMCs, B-cell-depleted T cells, or T cells were the source of the cDNA or gDNA that made up the material.

The CDR3 has 16 amino acids. V lost 0 bases, J lost 6 bases, and 6 bases stayed unmatched. Germline V lookup: CDR1 LGHDT, CDR2 YNNKEL (reference sequence). The table came from immunoSEQ multiplex PCR; TCRdb's copy has only in-frame clones and leaves some out. The data contain about 250,000 clones, 80% to 90% of them seen just once; the ten biggest clones take up approximately 5.9%. The rearrangement uses TRBV3-1 (or the pseudogene TRBV3-2) and TRBJ2-1, with 9 bases aligning to TRBD2. The TCR was taken from a man older than 75 with acute or convalescent COVID-19. The sample comprised peripheral blood. DNA for the CDR3: TGTGCCAGCAGCCAAGAGTTCCTAGCGGGATTCAATGAGCAGTTCTTC. It yields the protein CASSQEFLAGFNEQFF.